Below, 18 T cell receptor beta chains from the same sample are listed, as sequenced in a study of monozygotic twins with inflammatory bowel disease. TCRdb reprocessed the 5' RACE reads, with one entry per CDR3 protein and no DNA. The sample features under 200,000 distinct CDR3 sequences, with approximately 2.8% in its top ten. The source material was blood. The receptors stem from a human donor with ulcerative colitis or Crohn's disease, or a healthy co-twin of an affected twin (not recorded which).

The chain carries TRBV9 and TRBJ2-7. Germline loops: CDR1 SGDLS, CDR2 YYNGEE. This CDR3 contains 14 residues. The CDR3 loop is CASSVVGSGYEQYF. The full variable domain, rest sourced from reference TRBV9 and TRBJ2-7, is DSGVTQTPKHLITATGQRVTLRCSPRSGDLSVYWYQQSLDQGLQFLIQYYNGEERAKGNILERFSAQQFPDLHSELNLSSLELGDSALYFCASSVVGSGYEQYFGPGTRLTVT.

This chain uses TRBV6-2 or TRBV6-3 with TRBJ2-2; TCRdb's assignment of TRBD1 cannot be checked, as there is no DNA. The V gene's germline CDR1 is MNHEY and CDR2 SVGEGT. The CDR3 loop spans 17 amino acids. CDR3 region: CASSYPTGYLDTGELFF.

The chain uses TRBV20-1 and TRBJ2-7; TCRdb reports TRBD1, a call that lacks DNA to check it against. Germline CDR1 is DFQATT and CDR2 is SNEGSKA (reference sequence). The CDR3 length is 13 residues. The CDR3 protein is CSARGAPHYEQYF.

CDR3 region: CASSRAPGGPAYEQYF. The rearrangement joins TRBV7-3 to TRBJ2-7; there is no DNA to check the TCRdb D call of TRBD1. The CDR3 loop spans 16 amino acids. In germline, CDR1 is SGHTA, CDR2 FQGTGA.

The CDR3 spells CASSWGRQGSPLHF. V usage is TRBV28 and J usage is TRBJ1-6; TCRdb's assignment of TRBD1 cannot be checked, as there is no DNA. The CDR3 extends over 14 amino acids. CDR1 MDHEN and CDR2 SYDVKM come from the germline V gene.

CDR3: CASSSAGTSGIQAYEQYF. V gene TRBV5-1 combines with J gene TRBJ2-7; the D call of TRBD2 rests on TCRdb alone, since no DNA is present to check it. Germline V gene lookup returns CDR1 SGHRS and CDR2 YFSETQ. This CDR3 is built from 18 residues. The whole variable domain, filled in from reference TRBV5-1 and TRBJ2-7, reads KAGVTQTPRYLIKTRGQQVTLSCSPISGHRSVSWYQQTPGQGLQFLFEYFSETQRNKGNFPGRFSGRQFSNSRSEMNVSTLELGDSALYLCASSSAGTSGIQAYEQYFGPGTRLTVT.

The CDR3 region is CSARGAGGVNTEAFF. V and J are TRBV20-1 and TRBJ1-1; TCRdb's assignment of TRBD1 cannot be checked, as there is no DNA. There are 15 residues in the CDR3. Germline V lookup: CDR1 DFQATT, CDR2 SNEGSKA (reference sequence).

V and J are TRBV7-2 and TRBJ2-1; TCRdb returns TRBD1, unconfirmable since there is no DNA. The V gene's germline CDR1 is SGHTA and CDR2 FQGNSA. The CDR3 has 14 residues. The CDR3 here is CASTPGDFYNEQFF. The whole variable domain, filled in from reference TRBV7-2 and TRBJ2-1, reads GAGVSQSPSNKVTEKGKDVELRCDPISGHTALYWYRQSLGQGLEFLIYFQGNSAPDKSGLPSDRFSAERTGGSVSTLTIQRTQQEDSAVYLCASTPGDFYNEQFFGPGTRLTVL.

The chain recombines TRBV25-1 with TRBJ2-1; TCRdb's D call, TRBD2, is unchecked because there is no DNA. CDR1 is MGHDK and CDR2 is SYGVNS in the germline V gene. There are 13 residues in the CDR3. CDR3 region: CASSEPGTLKQFF.

This CDR3 is CASSFAGLAAEQYF. The chain combines TRBV7-9 with TRBJ2-7; TCRdb indicates TRBD2, and absent DNA this call remains unverified. Germline values: CDR1 SEHNR, CDR2 FQNEAQ (reference sequence). The CDR3 totals 14 residues.

The CDR3 loop reads CASSLGFGTDSTDTQYF. The chain combines TRBV13 with TRBJ2-3; TCRdb's assignment of TRBD1 cannot be checked, as there is no DNA. CDR1 and CDR2 from the germline V gene are PRHDT and FYEKMQ (reference sequence). This CDR3 spans 17 amino acids.

The gene calls are TRBV20-1 and TRBJ2-5. This CDR3 has 14 amino acids. Looked up from germline, CDR1 is DFQATT and CDR2 is SNEGSKA (reference sequence). The CDR3 here is CSARAFGHQETQYF.

The chain links TRBV30 to TRBJ1-2; the D call from TCRdb, TRBD1, cannot be confirmed without DNA. Per the germline V gene, CDR1 is GTSNPN and CDR2 is SVGIG (reference sequence). This CDR3 spans 12 amino acids. CDR3 amino acids: CAWSAGAGGYTF.

This chain connects TRBV29-1 to TRBJ2-7; TCRdb gives TRBD1 as the D gene, but with no DNA this cannot be confirmed. The germline V gene encodes CDR1 SQVTM and CDR2 ANQGSEA. The CDR3 is made up of 14 amino acids. The CDR3 protein is CSVKDNRGSSEQYF.

The rearrangement joins TRBV7-8 to TRBJ1-1; without DNA, the TCRdb call of TRBD1 cannot be checked. Germline CDR1 SGHVS, CDR2 FQNEAQ. The CDR3 sequence is 16 residues long. CDR3 sequence: CASSVTGDGLNTEAFF.

The chain employs TRBV4-3 and TRBJ2-4; TCRdb selects TRBD1, and the lack of DNA leaves this call unchecked. CDR3 length: 15 residues. Per germline, CDR1 LGHNA and CDR2 YSLEER. CDR3 loop: CASSQGPRGRDIQYF.

The chain has TRBV29-1 and TRBJ1-3. The CDR3 has 12 residues. Germline CDR1 and CDR2: SQVTM and ANQGSEA. The CDR3 loop is CSVGEPGNTIYF.

This chain uses TRBV16 with TRBJ1-5; absent DNA, TCRdb's TRBD1 call cannot be checked. The CDR3 spans 16 residues. The germline CDR1 and CDR2 sequences are KGHSY and FQNENV. This CDR3 reads CASSQWQGRGNQPQHF. Full variable domain (missing parts from reference TRBV16 and TRBJ1-5): GEEVAQTPKHLVRGEGQKAKLYCAPIKGHSYVFWYQQVLKNEFKFLISFQNENVFDETGMPKERFSAKCLPNSPCSLEIQATKLEDSAVYFCASSQWQGRGNQPQHFGDGTRLSIL.